This TCR beta chain derives from a study of T-cell reconstitution after alpha-beta-depleted transplantation in children. Whole-study findings and limits: Surviving recipient T cells and thymic progenitors accounted for the high day-60 TCRbeta diversity observed in some patients.

In the case of this clonotype: Its matching antigen is unknown.

A TCRbeta library incorporating unique molecular identifiers was prepared. One entry per CDR3 protein results from TCRdb running MiXCR on the PCR reads. Among hundreds of thousands of distinct CDR3 sequences listed, 10% to 15% were seen once. The sequence derives from a girl aged 2 to 10 with congenital amegakaryocytic thrombocytopenia, due to receive a stem cell transplant. The material sequenced was PBMCs, taken before TCRalphabeta/CD19-depleted stem cell transplant.

The CDR3 protein is CASSVGQGLNNEQFF. For the CDR3, the DNA is TGTGCCAGCAGTGTGGGGCAGGGGCTAAACAATGAGCAGTTCTTC. This chain joins TRBV12-3 or TRBV12-4 and TRBJ2-1, with D maybe TRBD1 (6 bases). V dropped 5 bases and J dropped 5 bases, with 16 bases sitting between them. The CDR3 is made up of 15 amino acids.